These 20 T cell receptor beta chains were all obtained from the same sample, sequenced in a study of early T cells in non-severe SARS-CoV-2 infection (dated by TCRdb to the early 2020s). Library preparation was by 5' RACE. Sequenced on a NextSeq 500. TCRdb reanalyzed the raw reads on its own, using fastp at Q25 for trimming and MiXCR for clone calling, and kept in-frame beta chains. Records with the same CDR3 protein are collapsed into one entry carrying the most frequent genes and DNA. The sample includes roughly 120,000 distinct CDR3 sequences, with approximately 15% observed a single time. The ten largest clonotypes hold 21% of the sample. Sequencing input: whole blood. Receptor source: an adult who was a healthcare worker with PCR-confirmed SARS-CoV-2 infection or an uninfected control (not recorded which).

This clonotype was counted only a few times. V and J are TRBV7-8 and TRBJ2-3; tentatively, D is TRBD2 (7 bases). The CDR3 loop spans 13 amino acids. V dropped 6 bases and J dropped 3 bases, with 10 bases sitting between them. The germline CDR1 and CDR2 sequences are SGHVS and FQNEAQ. In DNA, the CDR3 is TGTGCCAGCAGGGGGGGGGCGACAGATACGCAGTATTTT. As protein: CASRGGATDTQYF.

In this sample, this clonotype turned up a few times. This chain links TRBV5-1 with TRBJ2-5; D gene unclear. V lost 4 bases, J lost 2 bases, and 12 bases lay in between. The CDR3 contains 14 residues. The V gene's germline CDR1 is SGHRS and CDR2 YFSETQ. CDR3 coding DNA: TGCGCCAGCAGCCCCGTTCAGGTACAAGAGACCCAGTACTTC. Amino acid sequence: CASSPVQVQETQYF. Full variable domain (outside the CDR3, taken from reference TRBV5-1 and TRBJ2-5): KAGVTQTPRYLIKTRGQQVTLSCSPISGHRSVSWYQQTPGQGLQFLFEYFSETQRNKGNFPGRFSGRQFSNSRSEMNVSTLELGDSALYLCASSPVQVQETQYFGPGTRLLVL.

In its sample, this clonotype was seen a few times. This chain connects TRBV12-3 or TRBV12-4 to TRBJ2-1; 9 bases align to TRBD1. The CDR3 has 17 amino acids. V dropped 6 bases and J dropped 9; count of bases not matched to a gene: 18. CDR3 nucleotide sequence: TGTGCCAGCAGGAGACCGGGACAGGGTCCTTTCGGGGGTGAGCAGTTCTTC. Translated, it gives CASRRPGQGPFGGEQFF.

This rearrangement joins TRBV3-1 to TRBJ2-2; D is tentatively TRBD1 or TRBD2 (5 bases each). V gave up 7 bases and J gave up 5 bases, with 14 bases separating them. This CDR3 contains 14 residues. Germline V gene data show CDR1 as LGHDT and CDR2 as YNNKEL (reference sequence). CDR3 residues: CASTLRGRTGELFF. DNA of the CDR3: TGTGCCAGCACCTTGAGGGGACGGACCGGGGAGCTGTTTTTT. The entire variable domain, with the rest obtained from reference TRBV3-1 and TRBJ2-2, is as follows: DTAVSQTPKYLVTQMGNDKSIKCEQNLGHDTMYWYKQDSKKFLKIMFSYNNKELIINETVPNRFSPKSPDKAHLNLHINSLELGDSAVYFCASTLRGRTGELFFGEGSRLTVL.

This chain joins TRBV6-4 and TRBJ2-1; D is perhaps TRBD1 (7 bases). Germline V gene data show CDR1 as MRHNA and CDR2 as SNTAGT. The CDR3 totals 14 residues. Between the trimmed V and J ends, which lost 4 bases and 4 bases, there was a span of 11 bases. The CDR3, as DNA: TGTGCCAGCAGTGCAGGGGGAGGATACAATGAGCAGTTCTTC. Protein product: CASSAGGGYNEQFF.

This clonotype was seen a few times. V gene TRBV4-1 combines with J gene TRBJ2-4, with TRBD1 matching over 7 bases. Germline lookup yields CDR1 MGHRA and CDR2 YSYEKL. There are 14 residues in the CDR3. The V segment lost 2 bases and the J segment 6 bases; nucleotides outside the gene matches: 4. CDR3 bases: TGCGCCAGCAGCCAACCACAGGGGAGAAACATTCAGTACTTC. Translation: CASSQPQGRNIQYF.

The chain has TRBV4-1 and TRBJ1-4, with unresolved D. Germline values: CDR1 MGHRA, CDR2 YSYEKL. The CDR3 spans 16 residues. Trimming removed 4 bases at V and 4 bases at J, with 16 bases between. The CDR3 region is CASSLRSLMGNEKLFF. The DNA for the CDR3 is TGCGCCAGCAGCCTCAGGTCCTTGATGGGTAATGAAAAACTGTTTTTT.

This clonotype has at least ten counts. V gene TRBV6-1 combines with J gene TRBJ2-2, with D hard to call. The CDR3 contains 10 residues. CDR1 and CDR2 from the germline V gene are MNHNS and SASEGT. Trimming removed 7 bases at V and 9 bases at J, with 6 bases between. The CDR3 nucleotides read TGTGCCAGCACCCCTAGGGAGCTGTTTTTT. Protein sequence: CASTPRELFF.

This clonotype was seen more than once but under ten times. The V call is TRBV5-1, the J call TRBJ1-5; D not certain. Trimming removed 0 bases at V and 0 bases at J, with 7 bases between. The germline CDR1 and CDR2 sequences are SGHRS and YFSETQ. The CDR3 totals 15 residues. Written as DNA, the CDR3 is TGCGCCAGCAGCTTGGACAGCCATAGCAATCAGCCCCAGCATTTT. Its translation is CASSLDSHSNQPQHF.

The chain combines TRBV6-2 or TRBV6-3 with TRBJ2-6, with D maybe TRBD1 (5 bases). The germline V gene encodes CDR1 MNHEY and CDR2 SVGEGT. The germline V and J ends were trimmed by 5 bases and 4 bases, with 15 bases remaining between them. CDR3 length: 16 amino acids. The CDR3 DNA is TGTGCCAGCAGTCTCACCCAGGGTGGAGGGGCCAACGTCCTGACTTTC. Protein: CASSLTQGGGANVLTF.

The chain uses TRBV9 and TRBJ2-6, with 7 bases matching TRBD1. The CDR3 runs to 18 residues. CDR1 and CDR2 (germline): SGDLS, YYNGEE. V lost 2 bases, J lost 1 base, and 9 bases stayed unmatched. CDR3 protein: CASSVALVQGSGANVLTF. The DNA for the CDR3 is TGTGCCAGCAGCGTTGCCCTTGTACAGGGGTCTGGGGCCAACGTCCTGACTTTC.

The V and J genes are TRBV12-5 and TRBJ2-7; D call uncertain. Per the germline V gene, CDR1 is LGHNT and CDR2 is FRNRAP. The CDR3 contains 12 residues. Trimming pared 6 bases from V and 2 bases from J, leaving 8 bases between. The CDR3 DNA reads as TGTGCTAGTGGGGCATTTGCCTACGAGCAGTACTTC. Translated: CASGAFAYEQYF. The full variable domain, with the rest looked up from reference TRBV12-5 and TRBJ2-7, is DARVTQTPRHKVTEMGQEVTMRCQPILGHNTVFWYRQTMMQGLELLAYFRNRAPLDDSGMPKDRFSAEMPDATLATLKIQPSEPRDSAVYFCASGAFAYEQYFGPGTRLTVT.

This clonotype was recorded many times. The chain uses TRBV28 and TRBJ2-3, with 8 bases lining up with TRBD2. The CDR3 loop spans 15 amino acids. Germline CDR1 and CDR2: MDHEN and SYDVKM. V was clipped by 7 bases and J by 7 bases; unmatched bases: 13. CDR3 sequence reads: CASTIRLARGNTQYF. DNA of the CDR3: TGTGCCAGCACTATACGACTAGCGAGGGGGAATACGCAGTATTTT.

The V and J genes are TRBV12-5 and TRBJ1-1; D perhaps matches TRBD1 (6 bases). CDR1 and CDR2 (germline): LGHNT, FRNRAP. The CDR3 length is 15 residues. The V end lost 6 bases, the J end lost 8 bases, and 22 bases lay between the germline ends. CDR3 sequence (DNA): TGTGCTAGTGGACTCCCGGTCGGAAGCGGGGGCGAAGCTTTCTTT. Its translation is CASGLPVGSGGEAFF.

This chain links TRBV6-2 or TRBV6-3 with TRBJ2-2; 10 positions match TRBD2. The CDR3 totals 17 residues. The V segment lost 2 bases and the J segment 5 bases; nucleotides outside the gene matches: 8. The germline gives CDR1 MNHEY, CDR2 SVGEGT. The CDR3 DNA is TGTGCCAGCAGTTACCCTAGCGGGAGTCGACGGACCGGGGAGCTGTTTTTT. This gives the protein CASSYPSGSRRTGELFF.

The genes are TRBV5-5 and TRBJ2-2; TRBD2 aligns across 7 bases. The ends lost 1 base at V and 0 bases at J; junction bases unmatched: 6. The CDR3 spans 17 residues. Germline values: CDR1 SGHKS, CDR2 YYEKEE (reference sequence). The CDR3, as DNA: TGTGCCAGCAGCTTGTCCCCGGGGGGTACGAACACCGGGGAGCTGTTTTTT. Protein product: CASSLSPGGTNTGELFF.

This chain joins TRBV29-1 and TRBJ1-1; D unresolved. The CDR3 spans 13 residues. Germline lookup yields CDR1 SQVTM and CDR2 ANQGSEA. Trimming shortened V by 5 bases and J by 0 bases, and 10 bases separated the two germline ends. The CDR3 DNA sequence: TGCAGCGTTACCAGGATCATGAACACTGAAGCTTTCTTT. Amino acid sequence: CSVTRIMNTEAFF.

The rearrangement links TRBV6-1 to TRBJ1-6, with D tentatively TRBD1 (5 bases). The V and J ends lost 2 bases and 6 bases respectively, with 17 bases between them. This CDR3 contains 17 residues. CDR1 and CDR2 (germline): MNHNS, SASEGT. The CDR3 region is CASSELDSTVPNSPLHF. CDR3 nucleotide sequence: TGTGCCAGCAGTGAATTAGACAGCACAGTTCCTAATTCACCCCTCCACTTT.

This clonotype was counted many times. CDR3 in amino acids: CSVGRPNTGELFF. The CDR3 bases are TGCAGCGTTGGCAGGCCCAACACCGGGGAGCTGTTTTTT. The rearrangement uses TRBV29-1 and TRBJ2-2; D remains unclear. The CDR3 has 13 residues. V dropped 4 bases and J dropped 2 bases, with 8 bases sitting between them. Per the germline V gene, CDR1 is SQVTM and CDR2 is ANQGSEA.

This chain connects TRBV29-1 to TRBJ1-1; D is uncertain. Germline lookup yields CDR1 SQVTM and CDR2 ANQGSEA. There are 13 residues in the CDR3. Trimming pared 7 bases from V and 3 bases from J, leaving 15 bases between. The CDR3 is CSAEGILYTEAFF. The CDR3 DNA is TGCAGCGCAGAAGGGATTTTATACACTGAAGCTTTCTTT.